This T cell receptor delta chain is from a study of gamma-delta T cells after stem cell transplantation. TCRdb re-processed the RT-PCR reads using CATT. Here the sample spans some 13,000 delta-chain clones, about 32% being singletons. This clone was counted between two and nine times. This CDR3 has 15 residues. Germline trimming cut 0 bases from V and 6 bases from J; bases unmatched to any gene: 7. Germline V gene lookup returns CDR1 TVYSNPD and CDR2 GDNSRS (reference sequence). The V gene is TRDV3, the J gene TRDJ2; 10 bases are shared with TRDD3. Sample: gamma-delta T cells. This receptor was taken from a human donor. It is not recorded whose cells these are; they may come from a transplant donor. For the CDR3, the DNA is TGTGCCTTTAGCGTACTGGGGGATCCGGCAGCACAACTCTTCTTT. Encoded protein: CAFSVLGDPAAQLFF.